A selection of T cell receptor beta chains follows, all from one sample in a study of blood T cell repertoires in COVID-19. Sequencing was performed with immunoSEQ multiplex PCR; in TCRdb, only in-frame clones are kept and a portion is missing. The table has roughly 40,000 clones, approximately 90% seen once; the top ten hold 5% to 6%. Sample: peripheral blood. Every receptor here comes from a human donor in a cohort sampled during active COVID-19. The conserved cysteine and the conserved F or W are not part of the CDR3 here.

TRBJ2-1 | TRBV27 | ASSLFGLDYNEQF
TRBJ2-2 | TRBV5-4 | ASSLARAGGTGELF
TRBJ2-5 | TRBV5-1 | ASSFGQIQETQY
TRBJ2-1 | TRBV19 | ASSFGGGNGNEQF
TRBJ1-2 | TRBV9 | ASSVARQGAGYT
TRBJ2-1 | TRBV7-2 | ASSSRRESPEQF
TRBJ1-2 | TRBV3-1/TRBV3-2 | ASSQGTWRGPSAYYGYT
TRBJ2-7 | TRBV6-2/TRBV6-3 | ASSDRDYYEQY
TRBJ1-5 | TRBV4-2 | ASSQQTGASNQPQH
TRBJ1-5 | TRBV15 | ATSRETGGDGNQPQH
TRBJ1-5 | TRBV19 | ASSSGQWVGGNQPQH
TRBJ1-6 | TRBV19 | ASRPSPGDRGSPLH
TRBJ2-5 | TRBV15 | ATSRGPMKY